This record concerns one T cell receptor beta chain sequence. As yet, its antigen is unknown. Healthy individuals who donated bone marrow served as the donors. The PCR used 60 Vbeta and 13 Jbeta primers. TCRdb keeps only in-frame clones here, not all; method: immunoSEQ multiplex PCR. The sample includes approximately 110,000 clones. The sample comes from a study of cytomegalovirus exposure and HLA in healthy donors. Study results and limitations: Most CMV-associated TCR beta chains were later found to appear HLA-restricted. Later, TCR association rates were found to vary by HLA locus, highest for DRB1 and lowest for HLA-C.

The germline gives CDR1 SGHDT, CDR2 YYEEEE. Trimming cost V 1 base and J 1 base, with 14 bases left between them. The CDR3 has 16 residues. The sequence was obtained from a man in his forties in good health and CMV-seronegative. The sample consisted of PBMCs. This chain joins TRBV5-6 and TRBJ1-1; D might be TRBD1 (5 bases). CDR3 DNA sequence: TGTGCCAGCAGCTTGAGAATGACAGAGAGGAACACTGAAGCTTTCTTT. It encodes CASSLRMTERNTEAFF. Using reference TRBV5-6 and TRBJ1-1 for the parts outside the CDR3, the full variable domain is DAGVTQSPTHLIKTRGQQVTLRCSPKSGHDTVSWYQQALGQGPQFIFQYYEEEERQRGNFPDRFSGHQFPNYSSELNVNALLLGDSALYLCASSLRMTERNTEAFFGQGTRLTVV.